This T cell receptor beta chain was retrieved from a study of T-cell memory formation after mild COVID-19. Broader study findings: Some clones that responded were present in memory (sampled pre-infection), which suggests cross-reactive memory joined.

MiXCR, applied by TCRdb to the 5' RACE reads, yields one record per CDR3 protein. Of approximately 440,000 distinct CDR3 sequences listed, around 19% are singletons. V lost 2 bases and J 4 bases, leaving 9 bases between the germline ends. This CDR3 is built from 13 residues. In this sample, this clonotype turned up a few times. Its antigen is undetermined. The sequence came from an adult woman who had mild COVID-19 (a few samples of this study predate the infection). Cell type and time point are not known. The source material was PBMCs or a T cell subset sorted from them (not recorded which). V and J are TRBV12-3 or TRBV12-4 and TRBJ2-7; tentatively, D is TRBD1 (5 bases). CDR3 protein: CASSLQGLYEQYF. CDR3 nucleotides: TGTGCCAGCAGTTTACAGGGTTTGTACGAGCAGTACTTC.